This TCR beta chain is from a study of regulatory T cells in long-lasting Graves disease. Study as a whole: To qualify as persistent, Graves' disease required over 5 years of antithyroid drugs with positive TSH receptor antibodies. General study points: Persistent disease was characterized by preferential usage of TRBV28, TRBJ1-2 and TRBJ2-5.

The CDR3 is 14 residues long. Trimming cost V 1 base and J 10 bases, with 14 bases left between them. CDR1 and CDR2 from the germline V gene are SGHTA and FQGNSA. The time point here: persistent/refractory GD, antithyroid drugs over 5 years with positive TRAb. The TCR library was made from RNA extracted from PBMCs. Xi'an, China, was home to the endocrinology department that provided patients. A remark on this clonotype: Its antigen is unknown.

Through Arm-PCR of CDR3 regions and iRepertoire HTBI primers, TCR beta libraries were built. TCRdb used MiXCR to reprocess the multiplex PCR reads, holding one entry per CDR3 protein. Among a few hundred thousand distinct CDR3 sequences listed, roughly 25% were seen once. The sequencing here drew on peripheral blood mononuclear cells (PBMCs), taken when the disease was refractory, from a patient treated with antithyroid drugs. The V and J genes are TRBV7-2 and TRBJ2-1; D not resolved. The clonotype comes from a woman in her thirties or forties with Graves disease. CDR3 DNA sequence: TGTGCCAGCAGCTTAGTAGGATCCCCCATCGAGCAGTTCTTC. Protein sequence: CASSLVGSPIEQFF.